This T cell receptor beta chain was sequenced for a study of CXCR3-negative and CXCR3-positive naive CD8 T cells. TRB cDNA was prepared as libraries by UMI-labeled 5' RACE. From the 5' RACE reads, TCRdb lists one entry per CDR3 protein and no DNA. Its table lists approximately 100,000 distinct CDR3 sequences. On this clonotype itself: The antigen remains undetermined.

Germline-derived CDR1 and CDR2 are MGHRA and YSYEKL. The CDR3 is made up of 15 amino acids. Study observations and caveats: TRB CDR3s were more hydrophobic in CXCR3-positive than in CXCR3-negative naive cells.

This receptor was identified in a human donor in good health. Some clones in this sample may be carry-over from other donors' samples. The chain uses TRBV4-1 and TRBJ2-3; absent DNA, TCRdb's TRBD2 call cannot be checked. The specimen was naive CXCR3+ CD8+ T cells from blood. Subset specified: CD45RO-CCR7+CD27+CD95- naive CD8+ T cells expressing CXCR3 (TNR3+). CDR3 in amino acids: CASSPRRDPTDTQYF.